This TCR beta chain is from a study of identical twins. The study, taken as a whole, reports: Model-predicted out-of-frame TCR alpha sharing fell below observed values in monozygotic twins. Memory repertoires showed no such pattern, whereas abundant cord blood beta clonotypes carried fewer insertions.

Unique molecular identifiers were in the cDNA, with template-switch universal primer binding. TCRdb called the 5' RACE reads again in MiXCR, with one record for every CDR3 protein. The sample holds approximately 230,000 distinct CDR3 sequences; under 8.5% are singletons and the top ten take less than 15%. The CDR3 runs 11 residues. Germline V lookup: CDR1 WSHSY, CDR2 SAAADI. The V gene lost 10 bases and the J gene lost 1 base, with 7 bases spanning the gap. With respect to this clonotype: Its antigen is unknown.

These sequences were also reported in another study, on T cells expressing NK-cell markers. That report notes: Within several experiments, an anti-gamma-delta TCR antibody kept the sorting limited to alpha-beta TCR T cells.

The sequencing input was CD8+ T cells sorted from blood. J is TRBJ1-1 and V is TRBV10-2; the D gene is possibly TRBD1 (5 bases). The clonotype was recovered from a woman aged 18-29 years in good health. CDR3 sequence reads: CAIGQNTEAFF. The CDR3, as DNA: TGCGCCATCGGACAGAACACTGAAGCTTTCTTT.